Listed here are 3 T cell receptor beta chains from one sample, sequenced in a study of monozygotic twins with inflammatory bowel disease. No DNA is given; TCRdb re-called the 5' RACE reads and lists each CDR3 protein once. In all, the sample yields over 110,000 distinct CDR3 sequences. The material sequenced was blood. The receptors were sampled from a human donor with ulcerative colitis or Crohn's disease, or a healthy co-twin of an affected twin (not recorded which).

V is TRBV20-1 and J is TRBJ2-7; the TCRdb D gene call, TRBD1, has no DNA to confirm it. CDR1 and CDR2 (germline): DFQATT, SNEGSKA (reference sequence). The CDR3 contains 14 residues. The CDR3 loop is CSARGPGRTYEQYF.

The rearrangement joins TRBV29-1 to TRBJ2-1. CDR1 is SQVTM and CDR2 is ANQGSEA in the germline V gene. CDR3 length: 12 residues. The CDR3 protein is CSSTWTYNEQFF.

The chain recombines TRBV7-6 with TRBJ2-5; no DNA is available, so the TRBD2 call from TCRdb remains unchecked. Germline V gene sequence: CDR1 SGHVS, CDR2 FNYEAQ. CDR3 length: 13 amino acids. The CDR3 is CASSPTRSNTQYF.